There are many counts of the clone carrying this TCR beta chain. Its matching antigen is unknown. The data were obtained in a study of T cells in Graves' hyperthyroidism and ophthalmopathy. Across the study: Peripheral blood was collected at initial diagnosis, before any treatment.

PBMCs were derived from approximately 10 ml fresh peripheral blood. There were TCR beta CDR3 regions amplified from RNA transcripts. During a first-round RT-PCR of the TCR CDR3, the HTBI primer set was used. TCRdb reprocessed the multiplex PCR reads via MiXCR and lists one record per CDR3 protein. The table has about 160,000 distinct CDR3 sequences, roughly 10% seen once. In germline, CDR1 is MDHEN, CDR2 SYDVKM. V shed 8 bases, J shed 3 bases, and the junction held 6 bases outside the gene matches. The CDR3 has 13 amino acids. Study findings and constraints: Blood also showed most of the thyroid clonotypes that were expanded above 0.001. Prediction of ophthalmopathy progression came a median 6.5 months pre-onset.

The sequenced sample consisted of blood. This chain connects TRBV28 to TRBJ2-7, with 8 nucleotides matching TRBD1. The TCR was taken from a woman under 30 with Graves' hyperthyroidism that later progressed to Graves' ophthalmopathy. CDR3 region: CASGSGQGYEQYF. The DNA for the CDR3 is TGTGCCAGCGGTAGCGGACAGGGCTACGAGCAGTACTTC.